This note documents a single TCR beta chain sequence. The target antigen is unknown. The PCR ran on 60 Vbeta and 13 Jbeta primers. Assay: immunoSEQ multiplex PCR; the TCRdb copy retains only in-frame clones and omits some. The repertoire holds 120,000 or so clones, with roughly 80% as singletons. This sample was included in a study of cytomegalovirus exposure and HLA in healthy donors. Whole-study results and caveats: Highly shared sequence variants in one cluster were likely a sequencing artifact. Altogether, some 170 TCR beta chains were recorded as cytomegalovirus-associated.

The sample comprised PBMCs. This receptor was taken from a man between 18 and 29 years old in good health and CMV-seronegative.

DNA for the CDR3: TGTGCCAGCAGCTCCCGGGACAGGGTCGAGCAGTACTTC. Translating gives CASSSRDRVEQYF. This chain uses TRBV13 with TRBJ2-7, with 9 bases that match TRBD1. The CDR3 runs 13 residues. Germline CDR1 is PRHDT and CDR2 is FYEKMQ (reference sequence). J was trimmed by 6 bases and V by 4 bases; bases with no gene match: 4.